A selection of T cell receptor beta chains follows, all from one sample in a study of blood T cell repertoires in COVID-19. The table came from immunoSEQ multiplex PCR; TCRdb's copy has only in-frame clones and leaves some out. The sample records around 250,000 clones, roughly 90% being singletons. Sequencing was done on a sample of PBMCs or T cells enriched from blood (not recorded which). These receptors were collected from a man aged 35 to 55 who had been exposed to COVID-19. Each CDR3 is given with its conserved first and last residue. The D gene is left open where the match is weak. Part of the rows lack a size; the others show once, few, many or a class for expanded clones.

j_gene | v_gene | d_gene | abundance | CDR3aa | CDR3nt
TRBJ2-1 | TRBV2 | . | once | CASSGMSSYNEQFF | TGTGCCAGCAGTGGCATGAGCTCCTACAATGAGCAGTTCTTC
TRBJ2-1 | TRBV28 | TRBD2 | . | CASSPSGRTGHNEQFF | TGTGCCAGCAGTCCTAGCGGGAGGACTGGGCACAATGAGCAGTTCTTC
TRBJ2-2 | TRBV5-4 | TRBD2 | . | CASRSVAGGPHGELFF | TGTGCCAGCAGGTCCGTAGCGGGAGGGCCTCACGGGGAGCTGTTTTTT
TRBJ1-1 | TRBV5-5 | . | . | CASSEGAGKGSEAFF | TGTGCCAGCAGCGAAGGAGCGGGGAAGGGATCTGAAGCTTTCTTT
TRBJ2-7 | TRBV6-5 | TRBD1 | . | CASSYQTGGEYEQYF | TGTGCCAGCAGTTACCAGACAGGGGGCGAATACGAGCAGTACTTC
TRBJ2-1 | TRBV27 | TRBD2 | . | CASSLLAGGFYNEQFF | TGTGCCAGCAGCTTACTAGCGGGAGGGTTCTACAATGAGCAGTTCTTC
TRBJ1-3 | TRBV2 | . | . | CASSFNGNTIYF | TGTGCCAGCAGTTTTAATGGAAACACCATATATTTT
TRBJ2-6 | TRBV7-2 | . | . | CASLPLSGANVLTF | TGTGCCAGCCTACCCCTCTCTGGGGCCAACGTCCTGACTTTC
TRBJ2-3 | TRBV9 | TRBD1 | . | CASSPYNTGATDTQYF | TGTGCCAGCAGCCCTTATAATACAGGGGCCACAGATACGCAGTATTTT
TRBJ2-7 | TRBV5-1 | . | . | CASSYTSTVYEQYF | TGCGCCAGCAGCTATACTAGCACGGTTTACGAGCAGTACTTC
TRBJ2-4 | TRBV7-2 | . | . | CASSLGGGVAKNIQYF | TGTGCCAGCAGCCTGGGCGGAGGGGTAGCCAAAAACATTCAGTACTTC
TRBJ1-2 | TRBV27 | TRBD1 | . | CASSSGQDFLDLKTNYGYTF | TGTGCCAGCAGTTCGGGACAGGACTTTCTTGATCTTAAGACCAACTATGGCTACACCTTC
TRBJ1-1 | TRBV2 | TRBD1 | . | CASSEKVSGGHTEAFF | TGTGCCAGCAGTGAAAAGGTCTCAGGGGGACACACTGAAGCTTTCTTT
TRBJ1-3 | TRBV11-2 | . | . | CASSLAGPSGNTIYF | TGTGCCAGCAGCTTAGCAGGGCCCTCTGGAAACACCATATATTTT
TRBJ1-4 | TRBV24-1 | . | . | CATGLRRLGNEKLFF | TGTGCCACCGGGCTAAGGAGGCTCGGTAATGAAAAACTGTTTTTT
TRBJ2-2 | TRBV7-3 | . | . | CASSLTAGNSAGELFF | TGTGCCAGCAGCTTAACGGCGGGAAATTCGGCCGGGGAGCTGTTTTTT
TRBJ2-1 | TRBV11-2 | . | . | CASGSATPHNEQFF | TGTGCCAGCGGGAGCGCGACGCCGCACAATGAGCAGTTCTTC
TRBJ2-5 | TRBV30 | . | . | CAWIMPHGGSSIQYF | TGTGCCTGGATCATGCCTCATGGAGGGAGTTCTATCCAGTACTTC
TRBJ2-1 | TRBV5-1 | TRBD2 | once | CASSVTSGSANEQFF | TGCGCCAGCAGCGTGACTAGCGGGAGTGCCAATGAGCAGTTCTTC
TRBJ2-1 | TRBV30 | . | . | CAFRTGNEQFF | TGTGCCTTCCGGACTGGCAATGAGCAGTTCTTC
TRBJ2-2 | TRBV10-3 | . | . | CAISESGITGELFF | TGTGCCATCAGTGAATCAGGGATCACCGGGGAGCTGTTTTTT
TRBJ1-1 | TRBV6-5 | TRBD1 | . | CASSQALTGGTEAFF | TGTGCCAGCAGTCAGGCCCTAACAGGGGGCACTGAAGCTTTCTTT
TRBJ1-2 | TRBV19 | . | . | CASSISAGEGGYTF | TGTGCCAGTAGTATATCGGCAGGGGAGGGCGGCTACACCTTC
TRBJ2-7 | TRBV6-5 | . | . | CASSYIGWGQKYEQYF | TGTGCCAGCAGTTACATAGGGTGGGGACAAAAGTACGAGCAGTACTTC
TRBJ1-3 | TRBV5-1 | . | . | CASSLVGSAGDGNTIYF | TGCGCCAGCAGCTTGGTTGGTTCAGCAGGGGATGGAAACACCATATATTTT
TRBJ2-4 | TRBV6-1 | . | . | CASSERPGGPEAKNIQYF | TGTGCCAGCAGTGAAAGGCCCGGCGGCCCAGAAGCCAAAAACATTCAGTACTTC
TRBJ2-5 | TRBV3-1/TRBV3-2 | . | . | CASSPDLPTYQETQYF | TGTGCCAGCAGCCCGGACTTGCCGACCTACCAAGAGACCCAGTACTTC
TRBJ2-7 | TRBV18 | . | few | CASSLEVSSYEQYF | TGTGCCAGCTCACTCGAGGTAAGCTCCTACGAGCAGTACTTC
TRBJ2-7 | TRBV27 | . | . | CASSSSGQSYEQYF | TGTGCCAGCAGTTCTTCCGGACAGTCCTACGAGCAGTACTTC
TRBJ1-3 | TRBV2 | . | . | CASSVEGASGNTIYF | TGTGCCAGCAGTGTAGAAGGGGCATCTGGAAACACCATATATTTT
TRBJ1-4 | TRBV9 | TRBD1 | . | CASSVVKEGGHNEKLFF | TGTGCCAGCAGCGTAGTTAAAGAAGGGGGCCATAATGAAAAACTGTTTTTT